A selection of T cell receptor beta chains follows, all from one sample in a study of T cell responses to AZD1222 COVID-19 vaccine. Sequenced by immunoSEQ multiplex PCR; TCRdb stores in-frame clones only, minus some. The repertoire consists of more than 85,000 clones, with about 90% occurring once and the leading ten covering around 3.2%. The specimen was peripheral blood, collected on day 0 of AZD1222 vaccination. The receptors here all came from an adult in good health. The CDR3 runs from the conserved cysteine through the conserved F or W. The order of the fields is D gene, V gene, J gene, clone size, CDR3 protein, CDR3 DNA. The D gene is left open where the match is weak. Clone size is shown for a subset of rows, as once, few, many or a class of expanded clone.

d_call: -
v_call: TRBV7-2
j_call: TRBJ2-7
clone_size: -
cdr3_aa: CASSFAGTGEQYF
cdr3_nt: TGTGCCAGCAGCTTTGCGGGGACGGGGGAGCAGTACTTC

d_call: -
v_call: TRBV5-1
j_call: TRBJ1-4
clone_size: -
cdr3_aa: CASSIGRGINEKLFF
cdr3_nt: TGCGCCAGCAGCATTGGAAGGGGGATTAATGAAAAACTGTTTTTT

d_call: -
v_call: TRBV20-1
j_call: TRBJ2-2
clone_size: -
cdr3_aa: CSARDTGELFF
cdr3_nt: TGCAGTGCTAGAGACACCGGGGAGCTGTTTTTT

d_call: -
v_call: TRBV15
j_call: TRBJ2-7
clone_size: -
cdr3_aa: CATSRTQGPYEQYF
cdr3_nt: TGTGCCACCAGCAGAACACAGGGACCCTACGAGCAGTACTTC

d_call: -
v_call: TRBV5-4
j_call: TRBJ2-6
clone_size: -
cdr3_aa: CASQLGQGGPSGANVLTF
cdr3_nt: TGTGCCTCCCAGCTGGGGCAGGGGGGGCCCTCTGGGGCCAACGTCCTGACTTTC

d_call: TRBD2
v_call: TRBV28
j_call: TRBJ2-7
clone_size: -
cdr3_aa: CASSFPGLAGTYEQYF
cdr3_nt: TGTGCCAGCAGTTTCCCTGGACTAGCGGGGACCTACGAGCAGTACTTC

d_call: -
v_call: TRBV12-3/TRBV12-4
j_call: TRBJ1-2
clone_size: -
cdr3_aa: CASSFGGVEGYTF
cdr3_nt: TGTGCCAGCAGTTTCGGGGGGGTGGAGGGCTACACCTTC

d_call: -
v_call: TRBV9
j_call: TRBJ1-1
clone_size: -
cdr3_aa: CASSVGPGTLTEAFF
cdr3_nt: TGTGCCAGCAGCGTAGGGCCGGGGACCCTCACTGAAGCTTTCTTT

d_call: -
v_call: TRBV6-4
j_call: TRBJ2-1
clone_size: -
cdr3_aa: CASRVGQGLIYEQFF
cdr3_nt: TGTGCCAGCAGGGTGGGCCAGGGCTTGATCTATGAGCAGTTCTTC

d_call: -
v_call: TRBV5-6
j_call: TRBJ1-4
clone_size: -
cdr3_aa: CASNDGRGTTNEKLFF
cdr3_nt: TGTGCCAGCAACGACGGCCGGGGTACAACTAATGAAAAACTGTTTTTT

d_call: TRBD1
v_call: TRBV10-2
j_call: TRBJ1-5
clone_size: -
cdr3_aa: CASSESGTGVQPQHF
cdr3_nt: TGCGCCAGCAGTGAGTCTGGTACAGGGGTTCAGCCCCAGCATTTT

d_call: TRBD1
v_call: TRBV7-7
j_call: TRBJ2-3
clone_size: -
cdr3_aa: CASSLDRESDTQYF
cdr3_nt: TGTGCTAGCAGCTTGGACAGGGAATCAGATACGCAGTATTTT

d_call: -
v_call: TRBV15
j_call: TRBJ1-5
clone_size: -
cdr3_aa: CATSRDLGGNGQPQHF
cdr3_nt: TGTGCCACCAGCAGAGATCTGGGGGGGAATGGTCAGCCCCAGCATTTT

d_call: -
v_call: TRBV18
j_call: TRBJ2-4
clone_size: -
cdr3_aa: CASSSQGMGDIQYF
cdr3_nt: TGTGCCAGCTCATCCCAGGGGATGGGCGACATTCAGTACTTC

d_call: TRBD1
v_call: TRBV6-2/TRBV6-3
j_call: TRBJ2-1
clone_size: -
cdr3_aa: CASSYSRARGTGPRGQFF
cdr3_nt: TGTGCCAGCAGTTACTCTCGGGCGAGGGGGACAGGGCCCAGAGGGCAGTTCTTC

d_call: -
v_call: TRBV5-1
j_call: TRBJ1-5
clone_size: once
cdr3_aa: CASSLDGTYNQPQHF
cdr3_nt: TGCGCCAGCAGCTTGGATGGGACCTATAATCAGCCCCAGCATTTT

d_call: TRBD1
v_call: TRBV4-2
j_call: TRBJ2-1
clone_size: -
cdr3_aa: CASSRTGGNEQFF
cdr3_nt: TGTGCCAGCAGCCGAACAGGGGGCAATGAGCAGTTCTTC

d_call: -
v_call: TRBV28
j_call: TRBJ2-2
clone_size: -
cdr3_aa: CASSGGNTGELFF
cdr3_nt: TGTGCCAGCAGTGGCGGGAACACCGGGGAGCTGTTTTTT

d_call: TRBD1
v_call: TRBV7-2
j_call: TRBJ1-5
clone_size: -
cdr3_aa: CASSLETGSNQPQHF
cdr3_nt: TGTGCCAGCAGCTTGGAGACAGGGAGCAATCAGCCCCAGCATTTT

d_call: -
v_call: TRBV30
j_call: TRBJ1-5
clone_size: -
cdr3_aa: CAWSKSEGQPQHF
cdr3_nt: TGTGCCTGGAGTAAAAGTGAGGGTCAGCCCCAGCATTTT